Below, 18 T cell receptor beta chains from the same sample are listed, as sequenced in a study of shared clonotypes between healthy human individuals. Data came from immunoSEQ multiplex PCR; TCRdb stores just in-frame clones and leaves some out. Among around 2,000,000 clones, roughly 96% were seen once, and the ten largest hold roughly 0.13%. The sample consisted of naive CD4+ T cells sorted from blood. Specified subset: CD45RA+ positively selected. These receptors were taken from a man aged 18 to 30 in good health.

Comments on this clone: Other nucleotide sequences in the sample specify the same CDR3. The rearrangement uses TRBV9 and TRBJ1-5, with D possibly matching TRBD1 (6 bases). The V end was cut by 3 bases, the J end by 3 bases, with 10 bases between. Germline CDR1 and CDR2: SGDLS and YYNGEE. The CDR3 sequence is 14 residues long. This CDR3 reads CASSADSSNQPQHF. The CDR3 DNA follows: TGTGCCAGCAGCGCGGACAGCTCCAATCAGCCCCAGCATTTT.

The V gene is TRBV6-5, the J gene TRBJ1-4; the D is unclear. The V gene lost 6 bases and the J gene lost 0 bases, with 11 bases spanning the gap. Germline-derived CDR1 and CDR2 are MNHEY and SVGAGI. The CDR3 extends over 15 amino acids. The CDR3 loop is CASRHSGATNEKLFF. The CDR3 nucleotides are TGTGCCAGCAGGCATTCCGGCGCAACTAATGAAAAACTGTTTTTT.

V gene TRBV10-3 combines with J gene TRBJ1-1; D might be TRBD1 (5 bases). This CDR3 has 14 residues. Trimming pared 0 bases from V and 8 bases from J, leaving 13 bases between. Germline CDR1 is ENHRY and CDR2 is SYGVKD. In DNA form, the CDR3 reads TGTGCCATCAGTGAGTCGAACGGGGGAACGGAAGCTTTCTTT. The encoded protein is CAISESNGGTEAFF.

The rearrangement links TRBV5-4 to TRBJ1-6, with D maybe TRBD1 (5 bases). Trimming removed 1 base from V and 0 bases from J, with 14 bases in between. The CDR3 extends over 18 amino acids. Germline V gene lookup returns CDR1 SGHNT and CDR2 YYREEE (reference sequence). The CDR3 nucleotides are TGTGCCAGCAGCTTGACAGGCTTATGGAGCTCCTATAATTCACCCCTCCACTTT. Its protein is CASSLTGLWSSYNSPLHF.

V usage is TRBV7-6 and J usage is TRBJ1-1, with D tentatively TRBD1 (5 bases). The germline gives CDR1 SGHVS, CDR2 FNYEAQ. Trimming stripped 3 bases from V and 2 bases from J, with 7 bases between. CDR3 length equals 13 residues. As DNA, the CDR3 is TGTGCCAGCAGCTTTGACAGTAACACTGAAGCTTTCTTT. Amino acids: CASSFDSNTEAFF.

V usage is TRBV2 and J usage is TRBJ2-1; 11 bases fit TRBD2. The junction had 12 bases not matched to a gene; V was cut back by 11 bases and J by 6 bases. This CDR3 has 15 residues. The germline gives CDR1 SNHLY, CDR2 FYNNEI. CDR3 DNA sequence: TGTGCCGGCAAGACTAGCGGGGCGACGACCAATGAGCAGTTCTTC. Translated: CAGKTSGATTNEQFF.

V usage is TRBV9 and J usage is TRBJ1-1, with TRBD1 identical over 8 bases. Trimming cost V 2 bases and J 0 bases; bases outside gene matches: 6. The CDR3 covers 16 residues. CDR1 SGDLS and CDR2 YYNGEE come from the germline V gene. CDR3 nucleotides: TGTGCCAGCAGCGTCGACAGGGGTGACATGAACACTGAAGCTTTCTTT. This gives the protein CASSVDRGDMNTEAFF.

Regarding this clone: The sample carries other DNA sequences with the same CDR3. The chain employs TRBV18 and TRBJ2-6; D unresolved. V was clipped by 2 bases and J by 2 bases, with 4 bases between them. CDR3 length: 14 amino acids. Germline assignment: CDR1 KGHSH and CDR2 LQKENI. This chain's CDR3 is CASSPGAGANVLTF. The CDR3 DNA is TGTGCCAGCTCACCAGGGGCTGGGGCCAACGTCCTGACTTTC.

The chain combines TRBV7-9 with TRBJ1-1; D remains unclear. The CDR3 length is 13 residues. Trimming took 0 bases from V and 11 from J, leaving 13 bases between them. The germline V gene has CDR1 SEHNR and CDR2 FQNEAQ (reference sequence). This CDR3 is CASSLAVLGGAFF. The CDR3 nucleotides read TGTGCCAGCAGCTTAGCGGTGTTAGGAGGTGCTTTCTTT.

This chain links TRBV5-6 with TRBJ2-7; D may correspond to TRBD1 or TRBD2 (5 bases each). CDR1 is SGHDT and CDR2 is YYEEEE in the germline V gene. V was clipped by 0 bases and J by 2 bases, with 12 bases between them. This CDR3 has 15 residues. The chain's CDR3 is CASSLGWGGPYEQYF. DNA for the CDR3: TGTGCCAGCAGCTTGGGTTGGGGCGGGCCCTACGAGCAGTACTTC.

V is TRBV5-6 and J is TRBJ1-5; 10 nucleotides align to TRBD1. The V gene's germline CDR1 is SGHDT and CDR2 YYEEEE. This CDR3 has 15 amino acids. The V and J ends lost 4 bases and 6 bases, in that order; junction bases with no gene match: 7. Here the CDR3 DNA reads TGTGCCAGCAGCGGTGACAGGGGGCTAAGTCAGCCCCAGCATTTT. The encoded protein is CASSGDRGLSQPQHF.

The CDR3, as DNA: TGTGCCAGCAGCTTGCAAACCACTGAAGCTTTCTTT. Protein sequence: CASSLQTTEAFF. The V and J genes are TRBV5-4 and TRBJ1-1; the D is unclear. The germline V gene has CDR1 SGHNT and CDR2 YYREEE (reference sequence). The CDR3 loop spans 12 amino acids. The germline V and J ends were trimmed by 1 base and 4 bases, with 5 bases remaining between them.

In this sample, this clone turned up many times. The V call is TRBV2, the J call TRBJ1-6, with D possibly being TRBD1 (5 bases). Germline V CDR1 and CDR2: SNHLY, FYNNEI. Deletions cut 8 bases from V and 7 bases from J, with 12 bases between. The CDR3 is made up of 13 amino acids. The CDR3 region is CASGGTGNSPLHF. The CDR3 bases are TGTGCCAGCGGAGGGACCGGGAATTCACCCCTCCACTTT.

The chain recombines TRBV25-1 with TRBJ1-3; D is ambiguous. Between the trimmed V and J ends, which lost 2 bases and 2 bases, there was a span of 4 bases. Per germline, CDR1 MGHDK and CDR2 SYGVNS. The CDR3 loop spans 13 amino acids. The CDR3 loop reads CASSEPAGNTIYF. The DNA for the CDR3 is TGTGCCAGCAGTGAACCCGCTGGAAACACCATATATTTT.

The chain couples TRBV6-1 to TRBJ2-7; 7 bases agree with TRBD2. CDR1 is MNHNS and CDR2 is SASEGT in the germline V gene. The CDR3 is 15 amino acids. V shed 6 bases and J 5 bases; nucleotides not matched to a gene: 13. The CDR3 region is CASSVQDAGVDEQYF. In DNA, the CDR3 is TGTGCCAGCAGCGTACAGGACGCGGGAGTCGACGAGCAGTACTTC.

The V gene is TRBV2, the J gene TRBJ2-7; 8 bases fit TRBD1. The V gene end was trimmed by 5 bases and the J gene end by 3 bases; junction bases not matched to a gene: 6. CDR1 is SNHLY and CDR2 is FYNNEI in the germline V gene. The length of the CDR3 is 14 residues. The CDR3 DNA is TGTGCCAGCAGTTCACAGGGGGTAGACTACGAGCAGTACTTC. As protein: CASSSQGVDYEQYF.

In nucleotides, the CDR3 is TGTGCCAGCAGCCAAGATCGGCACAGGGGCGATCTCACCGGGGAGCTGTTTTTT. It codes for CASSQDRHRGDLTGELFF. J is TRBJ2-2 and V is TRBV4-2; TRBD1 aligns across 7 bases. Germline V gene data show CDR1 as LGHNA and CDR2 as YNFKEQ. The length of the CDR3 is 18 residues. V was pared by 0 bases and J by 4 bases, with 11 bases of the junction left unmatched.

The chain couples TRBV5-1 to TRBJ2-7; 11 bases align to TRBD2. V trimming: 4 bases; J trimming: 6 bases; junction bases outside the gene matches: 9. This CDR3 is 15 amino acids long. Per the germline V gene, CDR1 is SGHRS and CDR2 is YFSETQ. CDR3 residues: CASSPGLAAVLEQYF. The CDR3 bases are TGCGCCAGCAGCCCGGGACTAGCGGCAGTACTCGAGCAGTACTTC.